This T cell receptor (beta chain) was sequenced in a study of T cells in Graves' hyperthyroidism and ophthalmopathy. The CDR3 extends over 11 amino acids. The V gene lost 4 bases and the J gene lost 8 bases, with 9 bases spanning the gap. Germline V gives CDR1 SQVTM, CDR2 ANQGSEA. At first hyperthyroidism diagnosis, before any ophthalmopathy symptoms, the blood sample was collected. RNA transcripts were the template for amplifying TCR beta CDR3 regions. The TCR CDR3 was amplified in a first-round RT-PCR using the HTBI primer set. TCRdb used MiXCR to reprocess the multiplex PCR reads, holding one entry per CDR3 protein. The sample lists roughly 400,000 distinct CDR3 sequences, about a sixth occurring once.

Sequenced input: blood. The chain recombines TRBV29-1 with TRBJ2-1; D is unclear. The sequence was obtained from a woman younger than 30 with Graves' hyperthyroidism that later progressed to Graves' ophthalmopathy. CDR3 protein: CSVGRRDEQFF. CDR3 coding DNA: TGCAGCGTTGGGCGACGGGATGAGCAGTTCTTC.